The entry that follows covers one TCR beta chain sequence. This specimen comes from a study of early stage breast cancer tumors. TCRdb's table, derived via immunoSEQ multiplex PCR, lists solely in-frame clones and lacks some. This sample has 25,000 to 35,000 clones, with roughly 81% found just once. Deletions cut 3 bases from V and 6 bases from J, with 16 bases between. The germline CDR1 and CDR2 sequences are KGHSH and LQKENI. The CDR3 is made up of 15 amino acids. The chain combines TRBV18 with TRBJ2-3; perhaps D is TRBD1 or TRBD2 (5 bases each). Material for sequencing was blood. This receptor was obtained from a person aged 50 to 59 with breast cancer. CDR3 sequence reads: CASSPVLGESDTQYF. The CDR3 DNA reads TGTGCCAGCTCACCCGTTTTGGGGGAGTCCGATACGCAGTATTTT.